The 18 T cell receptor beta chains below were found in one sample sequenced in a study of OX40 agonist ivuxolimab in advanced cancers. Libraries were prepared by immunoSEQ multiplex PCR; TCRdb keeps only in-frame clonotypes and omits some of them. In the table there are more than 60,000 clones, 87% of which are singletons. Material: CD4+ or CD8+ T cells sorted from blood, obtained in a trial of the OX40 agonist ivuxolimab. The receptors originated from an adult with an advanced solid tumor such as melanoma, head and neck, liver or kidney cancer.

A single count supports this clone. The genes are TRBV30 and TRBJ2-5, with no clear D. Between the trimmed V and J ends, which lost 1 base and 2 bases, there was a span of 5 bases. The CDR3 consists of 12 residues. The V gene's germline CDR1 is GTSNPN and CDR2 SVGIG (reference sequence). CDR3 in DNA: TGTGCCTGGAGTGGGCCTCAAGAGACCCAGTACTTC. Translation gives CAWSGPQETQYF.

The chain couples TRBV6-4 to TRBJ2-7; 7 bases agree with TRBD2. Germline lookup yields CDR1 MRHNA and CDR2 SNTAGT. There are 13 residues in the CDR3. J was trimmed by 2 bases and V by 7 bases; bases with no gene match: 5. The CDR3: CASKWEGPYEQYF. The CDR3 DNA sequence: TGTGCCAGCAAATGGGAGGGCCCCTACGAGCAGTACTTC.

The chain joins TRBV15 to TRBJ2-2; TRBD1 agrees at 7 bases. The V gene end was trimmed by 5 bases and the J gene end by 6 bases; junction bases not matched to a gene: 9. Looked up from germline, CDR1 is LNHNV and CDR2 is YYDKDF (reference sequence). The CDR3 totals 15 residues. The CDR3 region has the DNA TGTGCCACCAGCCTAAGACAGGGACGCGCCGGGGAGCTGTTTTTT. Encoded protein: CATSLRQGRAGELFF.

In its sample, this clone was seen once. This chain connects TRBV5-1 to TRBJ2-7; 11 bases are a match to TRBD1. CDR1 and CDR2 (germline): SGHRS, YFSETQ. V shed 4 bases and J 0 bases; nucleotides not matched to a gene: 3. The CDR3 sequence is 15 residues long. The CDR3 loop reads CASSAGQGASYEQYF. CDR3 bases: TGCGCCAGCAGCGCCGGACAGGGGGCCTCCTACGAGCAGTACTTC.

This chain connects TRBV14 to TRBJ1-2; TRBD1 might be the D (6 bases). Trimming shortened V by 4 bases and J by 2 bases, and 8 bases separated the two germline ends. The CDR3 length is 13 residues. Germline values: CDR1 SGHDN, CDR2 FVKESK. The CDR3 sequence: CASSLGTNYGYTF. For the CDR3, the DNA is TGTGCCAGCAGCCTCGGGACAAACTATGGCTACACCTTC.

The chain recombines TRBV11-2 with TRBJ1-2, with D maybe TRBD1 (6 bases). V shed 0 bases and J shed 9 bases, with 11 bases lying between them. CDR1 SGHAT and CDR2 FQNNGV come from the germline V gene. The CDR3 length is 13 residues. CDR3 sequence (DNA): TGTGCCAGCAGCTTAGAACAGGGTGTAAGCTACACCTTC. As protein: CASSLEQGVSYTF.

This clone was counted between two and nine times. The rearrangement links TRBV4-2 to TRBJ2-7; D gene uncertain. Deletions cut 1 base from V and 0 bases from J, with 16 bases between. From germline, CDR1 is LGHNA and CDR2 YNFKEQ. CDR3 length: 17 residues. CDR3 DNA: TGTGCCAGCAGCCAAGTGTCGTTCGGCCTGAGCTCCTACGAGCAGTACTTC. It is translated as CASSQVSFGLSSYEQYF.

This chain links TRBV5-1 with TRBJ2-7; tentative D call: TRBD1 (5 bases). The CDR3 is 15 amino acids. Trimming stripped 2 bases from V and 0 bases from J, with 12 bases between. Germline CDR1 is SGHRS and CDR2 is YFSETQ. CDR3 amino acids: CASSLRPGPSYEQYF. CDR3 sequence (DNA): TGCGCCAGCAGCTTAAGGCCAGGGCCCTCCTACGAGCAGTACTTC.

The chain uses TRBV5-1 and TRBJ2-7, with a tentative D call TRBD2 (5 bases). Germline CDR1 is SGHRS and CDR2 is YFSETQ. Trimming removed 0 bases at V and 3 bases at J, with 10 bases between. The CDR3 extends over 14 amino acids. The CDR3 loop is CASSLVAGVYEQYF. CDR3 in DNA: TGCGCCAGCAGCTTGGTGGCGGGCGTCTACGAGCAGTACTTC.

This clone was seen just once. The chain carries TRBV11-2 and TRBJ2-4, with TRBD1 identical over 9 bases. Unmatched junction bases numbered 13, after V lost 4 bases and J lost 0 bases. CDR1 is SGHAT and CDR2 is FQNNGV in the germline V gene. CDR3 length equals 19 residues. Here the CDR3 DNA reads TGTGCCAGCAGCTCCTTCTATTCGGACAGGGGATTAGCCAAAAACATTCAGTACTTC. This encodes CASSSFYSDRGLAKNIQYF.

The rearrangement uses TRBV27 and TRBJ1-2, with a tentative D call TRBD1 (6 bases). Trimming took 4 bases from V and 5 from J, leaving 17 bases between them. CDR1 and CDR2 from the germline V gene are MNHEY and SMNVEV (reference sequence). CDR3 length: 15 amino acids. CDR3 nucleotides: TGTGCCAGCAGTTCGGGGGGGGCCAGACCATATGGCTACACCTTC. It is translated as CASSSGGARPYGYTF.

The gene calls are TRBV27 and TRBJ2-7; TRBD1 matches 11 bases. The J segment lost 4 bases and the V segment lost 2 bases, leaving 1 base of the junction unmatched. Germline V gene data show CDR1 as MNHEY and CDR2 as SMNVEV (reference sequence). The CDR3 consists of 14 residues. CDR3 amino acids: CASSLGQGAYEQYF. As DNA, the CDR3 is TGTGCCAGCAGTTTAGGACAGGGGGCTTACGAGCAGTACTTC.

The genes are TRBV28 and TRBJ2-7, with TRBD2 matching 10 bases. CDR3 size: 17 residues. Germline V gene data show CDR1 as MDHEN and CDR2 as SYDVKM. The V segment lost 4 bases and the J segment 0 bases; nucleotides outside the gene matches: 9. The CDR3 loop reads CASSSAGLAEHSYEQYF. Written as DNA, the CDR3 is TGTGCCAGCAGTTCCGCCGGACTAGCGGAGCACTCCTACGAGCAGTACTTC.

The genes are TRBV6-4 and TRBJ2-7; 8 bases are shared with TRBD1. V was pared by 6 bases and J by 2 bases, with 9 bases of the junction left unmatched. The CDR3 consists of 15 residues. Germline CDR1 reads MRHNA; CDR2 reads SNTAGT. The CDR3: CASRRQGPPPYEQYF. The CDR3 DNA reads TGTGCCAGCAGGAGACAGGGGCCCCCTCCCTACGAGCAGTACTTC.

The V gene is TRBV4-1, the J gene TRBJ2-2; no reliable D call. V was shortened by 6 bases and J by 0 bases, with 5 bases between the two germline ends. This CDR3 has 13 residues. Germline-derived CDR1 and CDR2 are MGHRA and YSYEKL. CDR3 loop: CASRVTNTGELFF. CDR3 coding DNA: TGCGCCAGCAGGGTTACGAACACCGGGGAGCTGTTTTTT.

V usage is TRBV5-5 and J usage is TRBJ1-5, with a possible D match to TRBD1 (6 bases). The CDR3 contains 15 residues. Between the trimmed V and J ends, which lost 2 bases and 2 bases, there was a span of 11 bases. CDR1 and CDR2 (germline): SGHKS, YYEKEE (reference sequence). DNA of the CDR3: TGTGCCAGCAGCTTATTGGGGGCCGGCAATCAGCCCCAGCATTTT. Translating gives CASSLLGAGNQPQHF.

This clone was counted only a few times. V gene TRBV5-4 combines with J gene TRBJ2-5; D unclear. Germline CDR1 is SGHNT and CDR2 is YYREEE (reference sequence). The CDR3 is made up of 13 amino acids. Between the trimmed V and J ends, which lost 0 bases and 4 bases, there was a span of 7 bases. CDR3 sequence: CASSLVPIETQYF. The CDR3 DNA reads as TGTGCCAGCAGCTTGGTTCCCATAGAGACCCAGTACTTC. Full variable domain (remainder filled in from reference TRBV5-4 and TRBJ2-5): ETGVTQSPTHLIKTRGQQVTLRCSSQSGHNTVSWYQQALGQGPQFIFQYYREEENGRGNFPPRFSGLQFPNYSSELNVNALELDDSALYLCASSLVPIETQYFGPGTRLLVL.

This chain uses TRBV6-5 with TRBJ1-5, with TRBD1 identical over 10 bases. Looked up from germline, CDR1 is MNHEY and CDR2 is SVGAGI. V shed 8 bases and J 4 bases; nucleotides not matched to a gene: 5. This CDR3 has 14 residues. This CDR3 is CASRGQGSNQPQHF. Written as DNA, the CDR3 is TGTGCCAGCCGGGGACAGGGGAGTAATCAGCCCCAGCATTTT.